This T cell receptor (beta chain) appears in the sequencing data of a study of blood T cell repertoires in COVID-19 (TCRdb year 2020). Regarding the complete study: Samples covering the acute and convalescent phases of COVID-19 were provided by collaborators in the United States, Italy and Spain. The prospective study material was composed of cDNA or gDNA derived from T cells, B-cell-depleted T cells, or PBMCs. Deeply sampled blood TCRbeta repertoires from subjects exposed to, actively infected with, or recovered from COVID-19 were included in the dataset. A freely available public database, intended as a resource for researchers studying the immune response to SARS-CoV-2, is where the repertoires were released. Samples were obtained from the ongoing ImmuneRACE study (first 160 participants) and from approximately 1,200 subjects provided by 6 global collaborators. The sample metadata nearly always contained a de-identified subject ID, COVID-19 status, age in years and sex. Where available, HLA class I and class II types were taken from metadata supplied by the sample provider and were not determined by assay-based typing.

Summary of the overall study and its limitations: Clinical and demographic metadata were provided uncurated, with the amount varying by source and participant.

As concerns this clone: What this receptor recognizes is not known. Within one base of it there is no much larger clone, and no base qualities were kept.

The immunoSEQ Assay, a bias-controlled multiplex PCR, was used to amplify TCRbeta CDR3 regions from genomic DNA. On the authors' methods: Nucleated cell counts per sample were estimated from amplification of reference gene primers within the assay. To quantify the absolute abundance of each unique TCRbeta CDR3 rearrangement, sequence reads were collapsed and filtered. For each sample, productive Simpson clonality was calculated by taking the square root of Simpson's diversity index across productive rearrangements. TCRdb limited this immuneACCESS table to in-frame rearrangements with V and J called. A share of clones is missing; checked studies link under half to unresolved V genes, and the rest is unexplained. V, J and clone size are taken as reported in that table, and D and trimming were inferred from the DNA itself. In this sample the table shows about 91,000 clones, around 82% of which occur a single time. The top ten clonotypes cover approximately 6.7% of the sample.

Whole blood was collected in K2EDTA tubes by collaborating institutions according to the institutions' own protocols. For TCRbeta analysis, collaborator samples were shipped as frozen whole blood, as isolated PBMCs, or as DNA extracted from either sample type. From cysteine to phenylalanine, the CDR3 is 12 amino acids long. The read is trimmed to its CDR3 DNA, 36 bases read in frame from base 1. The V end loses 5 bases and the J end loses 1 base, and a stretch of 8 bases separates them. CDR1 and CDR2 are drawn from the germline V gene: SQVTM, ANQGSEA. The rearrangement combines TRBV29-1 with TRBJ2-5, with the D gene uncertain. The source material was peripheral blood. The sequence was obtained from a man aged 45-65 years with active or convalescent COVID-19. Here is the DNA: TGCAGCGTTAGAACGGGCCAAGAGACCCAGTACTTC. Protein translation: CSVRTGQETQYF.